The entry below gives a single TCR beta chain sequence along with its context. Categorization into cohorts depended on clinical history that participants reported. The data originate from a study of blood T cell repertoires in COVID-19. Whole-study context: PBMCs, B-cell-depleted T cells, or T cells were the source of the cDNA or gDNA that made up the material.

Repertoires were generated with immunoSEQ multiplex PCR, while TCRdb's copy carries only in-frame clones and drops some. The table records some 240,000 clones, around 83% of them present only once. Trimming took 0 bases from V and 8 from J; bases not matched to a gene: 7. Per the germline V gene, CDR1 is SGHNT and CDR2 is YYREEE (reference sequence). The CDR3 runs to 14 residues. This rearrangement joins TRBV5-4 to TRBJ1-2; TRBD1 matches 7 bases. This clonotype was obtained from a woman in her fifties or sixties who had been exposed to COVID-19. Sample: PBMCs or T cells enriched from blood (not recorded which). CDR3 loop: CASSLADRAKGYTF. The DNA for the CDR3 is TGTGCCAGCAGCTTGGCCGACAGGGCAAAGGGCTACACCTTC. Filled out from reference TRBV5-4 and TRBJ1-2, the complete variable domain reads ETGVTQSPTHLIKTRGQQVTLRCSSQSGHNTVSWYQQALGQGPQFIFQYYREEENGRGNFPPRFSGLQFPNYSSELNVNALELDDSALYLCASSLADRAKGYTFGSGTRLTVV.